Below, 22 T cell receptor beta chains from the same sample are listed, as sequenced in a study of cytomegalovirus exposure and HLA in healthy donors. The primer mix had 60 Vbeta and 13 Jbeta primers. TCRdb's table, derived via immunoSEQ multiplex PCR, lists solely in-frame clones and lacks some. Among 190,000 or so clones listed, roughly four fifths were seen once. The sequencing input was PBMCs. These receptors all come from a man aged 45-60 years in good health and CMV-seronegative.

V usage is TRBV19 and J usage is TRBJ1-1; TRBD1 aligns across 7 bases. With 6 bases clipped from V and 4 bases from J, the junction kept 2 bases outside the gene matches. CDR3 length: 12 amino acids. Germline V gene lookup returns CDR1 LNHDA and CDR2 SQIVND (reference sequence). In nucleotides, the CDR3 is TGTGCCAGTAGCAACAGGGGCACTGAAGCTTTCTTT. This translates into CASSNRGTEAFF.

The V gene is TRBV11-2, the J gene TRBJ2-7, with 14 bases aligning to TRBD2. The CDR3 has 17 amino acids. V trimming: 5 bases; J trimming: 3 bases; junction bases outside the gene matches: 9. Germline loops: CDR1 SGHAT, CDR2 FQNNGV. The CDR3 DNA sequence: TGTGCCAGCAGCACCCGCGGGACTAGCGGGAGAATCTACGAGCAGTACTTC. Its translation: CASSTRGTSGRIYEQYF.

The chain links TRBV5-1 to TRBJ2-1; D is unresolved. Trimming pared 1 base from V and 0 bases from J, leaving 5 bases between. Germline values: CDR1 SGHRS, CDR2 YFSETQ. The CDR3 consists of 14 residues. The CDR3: CASSLSGSYNEQFF. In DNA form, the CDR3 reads TGCGCCAGCAGCTTGTCGGGCTCCTACAATGAGCAGTTCTTC.

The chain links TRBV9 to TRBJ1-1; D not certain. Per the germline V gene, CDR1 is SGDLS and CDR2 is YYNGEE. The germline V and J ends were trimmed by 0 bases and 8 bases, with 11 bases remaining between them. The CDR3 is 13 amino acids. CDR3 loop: CASSVGGSGEAFF. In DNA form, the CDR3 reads TGTGCCAGCAGCGTAGGAGGGAGCGGCGAAGCTTTCTTT. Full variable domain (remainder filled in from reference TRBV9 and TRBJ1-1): DSGVTQTPKHLITATGQRVTLRCSPRSGDLSVYWYQQSLDQGLQFLIQYYNGEERAKGNILERFSAQQFPDLHSELNLSSLELGDSALYFCASSVGGSGEAFFGQGTRLTVV.

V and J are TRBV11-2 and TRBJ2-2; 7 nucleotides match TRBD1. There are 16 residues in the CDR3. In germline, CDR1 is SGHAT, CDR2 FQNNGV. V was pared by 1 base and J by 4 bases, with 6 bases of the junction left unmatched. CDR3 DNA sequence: TGTGCCAGCAGCTTAGGAGACAGGGCGCGCACCGGGGAGCTGTTTTTT. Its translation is CASSLGDRARTGELFF.

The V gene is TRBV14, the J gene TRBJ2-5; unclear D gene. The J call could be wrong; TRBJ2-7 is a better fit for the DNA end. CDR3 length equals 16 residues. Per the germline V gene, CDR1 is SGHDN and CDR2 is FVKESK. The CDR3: CASSQGWFLRAYEQYF. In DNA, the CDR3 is TGTGCCAGCAGCCAAGGATGGTTCCTACGTGCCTACGAGCAGTACTTC.

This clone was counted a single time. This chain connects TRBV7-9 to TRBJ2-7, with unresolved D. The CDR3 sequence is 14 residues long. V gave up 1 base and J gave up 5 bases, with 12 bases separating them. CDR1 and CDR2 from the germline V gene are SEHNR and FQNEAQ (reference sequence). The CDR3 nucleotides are TGTGCCAGCAGCTTAGACGTTCCGACTCACGAGCAGTACTTC. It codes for CASSLDVPTHEQYF.

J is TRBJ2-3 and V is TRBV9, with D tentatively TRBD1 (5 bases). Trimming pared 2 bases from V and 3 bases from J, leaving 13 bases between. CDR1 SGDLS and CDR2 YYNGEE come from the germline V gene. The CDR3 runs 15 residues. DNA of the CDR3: TGTGCCAGCAGCGTCCAGGGTTTCCGTACAGATACGCAGTATTTT. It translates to CASSVQGFRTDTQYF.

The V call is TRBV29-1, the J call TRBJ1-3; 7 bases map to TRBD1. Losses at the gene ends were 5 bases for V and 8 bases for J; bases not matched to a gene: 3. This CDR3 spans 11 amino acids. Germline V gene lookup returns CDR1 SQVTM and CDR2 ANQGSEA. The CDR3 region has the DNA TGCAGCGTTTCACAGGGGCACACCATATATTTT. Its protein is CSVSQGHTIYF.

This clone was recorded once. DNA for the CDR3: TGCGCCAGCAGCCCGGAGGTCAGGGGCGCTGGAAACACCATATATTTT. It yields the protein CASSPEVRGAGNTIYF. V gene TRBV5-1 combines with J gene TRBJ1-3; tentative D call: TRBD1 (6 bases). With 4 bases removed from V and 2 bases from J, the gap between germline ends came to 16 bases. This CDR3 has 16 residues. The germline V gene has CDR1 SGHRS and CDR2 YFSETQ.

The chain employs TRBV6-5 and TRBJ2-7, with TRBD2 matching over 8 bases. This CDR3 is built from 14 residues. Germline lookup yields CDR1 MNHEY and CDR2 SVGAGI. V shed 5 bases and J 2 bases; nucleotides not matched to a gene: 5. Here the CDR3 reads CASSPGRATYEQYF. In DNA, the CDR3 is TGTGCCAGCAGTCCCGGGAGGGCTACCTACGAGCAGTACTTC.

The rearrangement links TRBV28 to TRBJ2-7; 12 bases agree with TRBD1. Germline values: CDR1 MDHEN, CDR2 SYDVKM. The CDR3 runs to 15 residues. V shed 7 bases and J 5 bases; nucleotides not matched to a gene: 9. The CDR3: CASTTPGQGAHEQYF. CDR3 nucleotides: TGTGCCAGCACAACCCCGGGACAGGGGGCTCACGAGCAGTACTTC.

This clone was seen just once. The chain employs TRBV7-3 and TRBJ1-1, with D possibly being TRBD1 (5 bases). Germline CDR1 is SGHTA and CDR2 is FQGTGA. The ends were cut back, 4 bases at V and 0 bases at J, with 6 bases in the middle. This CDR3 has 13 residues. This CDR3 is CASSSTVNTEAFF. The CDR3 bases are TGTGCCAGCAGCTCGACAGTGAACACTGAAGCTTTCTTT.

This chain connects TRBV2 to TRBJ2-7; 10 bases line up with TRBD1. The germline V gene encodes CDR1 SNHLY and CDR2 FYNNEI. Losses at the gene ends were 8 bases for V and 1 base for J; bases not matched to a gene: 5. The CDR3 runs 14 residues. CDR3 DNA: TGTGCCAGCTTTACGGGACAGGGGTCCTACGAGCAGTACTTC. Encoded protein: CASFTGQGSYEQYF.

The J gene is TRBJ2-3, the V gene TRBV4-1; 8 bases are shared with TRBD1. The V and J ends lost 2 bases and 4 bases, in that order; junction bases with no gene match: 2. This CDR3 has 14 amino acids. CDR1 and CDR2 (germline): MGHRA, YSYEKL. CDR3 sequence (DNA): TGCGCCAGCAGCCAACAGGGGGCTGCAGATACGCAGTATTTT. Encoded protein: CASSQQGAADTQYF.

CDR3 nucleotides: TGTGCCAGCAGTGCTAGCGGGAAACCCTACAATGAGCAGTTCTTC. It yields the protein CASSASGKPYNEQFF. The rearrangement links TRBV27 to TRBJ2-1; 9 nucleotides agree with TRBD2. With V trimmed by 5 bases and J by 2 bases, 4 bases remained unmatched. The germline V gene has CDR1 MNHEY and CDR2 SMNVEV (reference sequence). The CDR3 consists of 15 residues.

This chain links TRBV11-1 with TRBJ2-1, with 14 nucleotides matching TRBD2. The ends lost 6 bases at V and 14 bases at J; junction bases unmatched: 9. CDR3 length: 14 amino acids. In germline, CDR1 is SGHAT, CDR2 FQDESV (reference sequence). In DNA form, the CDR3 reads TGTGCCAGCAGGCCCCGACTAGCGGGAGGGGTGGAGTTCTTC. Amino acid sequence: CASRPRLAGGVEFF.

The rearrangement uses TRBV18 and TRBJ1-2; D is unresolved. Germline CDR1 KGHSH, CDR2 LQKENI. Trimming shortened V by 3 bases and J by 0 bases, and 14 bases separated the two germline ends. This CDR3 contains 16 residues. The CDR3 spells CASSPAAVVANYGYTF. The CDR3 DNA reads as TGTGCCAGCTCACCTGCAGCGGTCGTCGCTAACTATGGCTACACCTTC. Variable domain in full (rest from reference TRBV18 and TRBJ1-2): NAGVMQNPRHLVRRRGQEARLRCSPMKGHSHVYWYRQLPEEGLKFMVYLQKENIIDESGMPKERFSAEFPKEGPSILRIQQVVRGDSAAYFCASSPAAVVANYGYTFGSGTRLTVV.

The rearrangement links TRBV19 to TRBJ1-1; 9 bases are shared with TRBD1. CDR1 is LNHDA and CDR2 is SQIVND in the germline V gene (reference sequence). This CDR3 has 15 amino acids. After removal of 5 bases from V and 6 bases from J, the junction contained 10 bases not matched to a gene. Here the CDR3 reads CASSWGTGRIPEAFF. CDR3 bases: TGTGCCAGTAGTTGGGGGACAGGGCGCATCCCTGAAGCTTTCTTT. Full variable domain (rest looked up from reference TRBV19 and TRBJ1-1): DGGITQSPKYLFRKEGQNVTLSCEQNLNHDAMYWYRQDPGQGLRLIYYSQIVNDFQKGDIAEGYSVSREKKESFPLTVTSAQKNPTAFYLCASSWGTGRIPEAFFGQGTRLTVV.

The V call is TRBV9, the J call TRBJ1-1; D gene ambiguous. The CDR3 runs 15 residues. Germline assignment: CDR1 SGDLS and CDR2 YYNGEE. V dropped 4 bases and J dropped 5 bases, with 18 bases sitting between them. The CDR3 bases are TGTGCCAGCAGCCCCCCCCGAAAGGGAGGGACTGAAGCTTTCTTT. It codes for CASSPPRKGGTEAFF.

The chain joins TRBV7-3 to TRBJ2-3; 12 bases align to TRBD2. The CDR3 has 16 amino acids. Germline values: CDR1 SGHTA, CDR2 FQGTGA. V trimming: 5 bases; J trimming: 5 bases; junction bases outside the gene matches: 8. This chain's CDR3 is CASSQTSGGPGDTQYF. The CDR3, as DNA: TGTGCCAGCAGCCAAACTAGCGGGGGGCCGGGAGATACGCAGTATTTT.

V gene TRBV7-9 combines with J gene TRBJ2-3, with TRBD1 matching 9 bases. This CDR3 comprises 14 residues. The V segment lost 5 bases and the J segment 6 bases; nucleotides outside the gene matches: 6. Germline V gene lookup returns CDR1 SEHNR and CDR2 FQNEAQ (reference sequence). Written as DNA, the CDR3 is TGTGCCAGCAGCCTCGGACAGGGGAGGGATACGCAGTATTTT. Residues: CASSLGQGRDTQYF.